The entry that follows covers one TCR beta chain sequence. In the source study's methods: Nucleated cell counts were estimated from reference gene primer amplification. Sequencing was performed with immunoSEQ multiplex PCR; in TCRdb, only in-frame clones are kept and a portion is missing. V, J and clone size derive from that table, while D and trimming were established from the DNA sequence. The top ten clones hold about an eighth of a sample with fewer than 250,000 clones, less than 80% of them seen once. The length of the CDR3 is 15 residues. CDR1 and CDR2 from the germline V gene are SNHLY and FYNNEI. The V gene lost 4 bases and the J gene lost 0 bases, with 12 bases spanning the gap. The data stem from a study of blood T cell repertoires in COVID-19. Study context: COVID-19 samples collected from the United States, Italy and Spain covered acute and convalescent phases.

The chain carries TRBV2 and TRBJ1-2; the D gene is possibly TRBD1 (6 bases). The receptor's source is a woman in her 50s with acute or convalescent COVID-19. The sequencing sample was made of peripheral blood. The CDR3 loop reads CASSAETGPNYGYTF. The CDR3 nucleotides read TGTGCCAGCAGTGCTGAGACAGGCCCTAACTATGGCTACACCTTC.